Each of the 10 T cell receptor beta chains below was sequenced from the same sample in a study of tumor and adjacent non-tumor tissue in lung cancer (dated by TCRdb to 2017 to 2018). The library relied on multiplex PCR. This sample was sequenced with an Illumina HiSeq 2500. Following protocols modified from ARM-PCR, the researchers constructed TCRbeta libraries through three rounds of nested PCR with primers (Table S4). TCRdb reprocessing: public reads trimmed at Q25 with fastp, clones called with MiXCR, in-frame beta chains kept. All rows with the same CDR3 protein become a single entry with the most common DNA and genes. The sample yields more than 120,000 distinct CDR3 sequences; approximately 66% were counted once. Around a sixth of the sample lies in the top ten. RNA was isolated from bulk unsorted tissue, and RNA quality was assessed with a NanoDrop ND-1000 and an Agilent 2100. The material sequenced was lung tumor tissue. All receptors derive from a man between 60 and 75 years old with small cell lung cancer.

On this clonotype: The CDR3 end shows no conserved phenylalanine or tryptophan, and so a read error is likely. The chain combines TRBV2 with TRBJ1-4; TRBD1 is a possible D gene (6 bases). The CDR3 consists of 13 residues. Trimming took 7 bases from V and 8 from J, leaving 14 bases between them. Per the germline V gene, CDR1 is SNHLY and CDR2 is FYNNEI. CDR3 DNA: TGTGCCAGCAATCGGAGGGGGAACGAAAAACTGTTTTAT. As protein: CASNRRGNEKLFY.

The chain carries TRBV6-2 or TRBV6-3 and TRBJ2-5, with 9 bases that match TRBD1. The CDR3 totals 14 residues. Germline V gene data show CDR1 as MNHEY and CDR2 as SVGEGT. The V gene end was trimmed by 6 bases and the J gene end by 6 bases; junction bases not matched to a gene: 8. The CDR3 reads CASRTPDRGKTQYF. As DNA, the CDR3 is TGTGCCAGCAGAACCCCGGACAGGGGCAAGACCCAGTACTTC.

About this clonotype: Its ends do not fully match the called genes, so a read error is possible. The chain carries TRBV11-1 and TRBJ2-7, with 9 bases identical to TRBD1. CDR1 is SGHAT and CDR2 is FQDESV in the germline V gene (reference sequence). The CDR3 is 12 residues long. This chain's CDR3 is CASSGQGHEEYF. The CDR3 DNA is TGTGCCAGCAGCGGACAGGGGCACGAGGAGTATTTC.

This clonotype occurred once. One end of the junction fails to match germline, which may point to a read error. V usage is TRBV20-1 and J usage is TRBJ2-2; D perhaps matches TRBD2 (5 bases). The CDR3 has 15 residues. Germline assignment: CDR1 DFQATT and CDR2 SNEGSKA (reference sequence). CDR3: CNARDKQRNTGEMFF. The CDR3 nucleotides are TGCAATGCTAGAGATAAACAAAGGAACACCGGGGAGATGTTTTTT.

This clonotype was seen only once. Just one base apart from a much larger clone, this may be a read error. V gene TRBV6-1 combines with J gene TRBJ2-1, with TRBD2 matching 10 bases. This CDR3 has 17 amino acids. The germline V gene has CDR1 MNHNS and CDR2 SASEGT. This CDR3 reads CANSPWTSGSSYNEQFF. CDR3 DNA: TGTGCCAACAGTCCGTGGACTAGCGGAAGCTCCTACAATGAGCAGTTCTTC.

On this clonotype: Sequence at one end of the junction differs from germline and may be a read error. The chain joins TRBV29-1 to TRBJ1-2, with D possibly being TRBD1 (6 bases). Germline lookup yields CDR1 SQVTM and CDR2 ANQGSEA. The CDR3 runs to 15 residues. DNA of the CDR3: TGCAGCCTTGATGTGGCAGGGGCGATCCTGGGAGGCTACACCTTC. It is translated as CSLDVAGAILGGYTF.

With respect to this clonotype: One base away lies a much larger clone, so this may be a sequencing read error. The chain couples TRBV6-5 to TRBJ2-1; TRBD1 aligns across 8 bases. Germline V gene lookup returns CDR1 MNHEY and CDR2 SVGAGI. The junction had 12 bases not matched to a gene; V was cut back by 2 bases and J by 9 bases. This CDR3 has 16 residues. The DNA for the CDR3 is TGTGCCAGCAGTTACCATGGACAGGGTGGTGGCATTGAGCAGTTCTTC. This sequence encodes CASSYHGQGGGIEQFF.

This clonotype was counted at least ten times. The CDR3 nucleotides read TGCAGTGCTAGGTTTAGCCGGGAGGGTTACAATGAGCAGTTCTTC. Its protein is CSARFSREGYNEQFF. The V and J genes are TRBV20-1 and TRBJ2-1; TRBD2 matches at 8 bases. Germline-derived CDR1 and CDR2 are DFQATT and SNEGSKA (reference sequence). The trim removed 3 bases at V and 4 bases at J, leaving 8 bases unmatched. The CDR3 covers 15 residues.

This CDR3 is CASGPLRGGNTEAFF. As DNA, the CDR3 is TGTGCCAGCGGCCCCCTCAGGGGAGGCAACACTGAAGCTTTCTTT. V and J are TRBV11-1 and TRBJ1-1; the D gene is possibly TRBD1 (6 bases). Trimming took off 8 bases at V and 2 bases at J, with 18 bases between the two ends. The CDR3 has 15 residues. The germline V gene has CDR1 SGHAT and CDR2 FQDESV (reference sequence).

The rearrangement uses TRBV20-1 and TRBJ2-2, with 7 positions matching TRBD2. Per the germline V gene, CDR1 is DFQATT and CDR2 is SNEGSKA (reference sequence). Trimming at V came to 3 bases and at J to 10 bases, leaving 11 bases not matched to a gene. The CDR3 loop spans 14 amino acids. This CDR3 reads CSASAGANIVELFF. Here the CDR3 DNA reads TGCAGTGCTAGTGCGGGAGCGAACATCGTGGAGCTGTTTTTT.